Below are 22 T cell receptor beta chains sequenced from a single sample in a study of T cells in Graves' hyperthyroidism and ophthalmopathy. TCR beta CDR3 regions were amplified from RNA. Initially, a first-round RT-PCR of the TCR CDR3 employed the HTBI primer set. TCRdb reanalysed the multiplex PCR reads using MiXCR and keeps one entry per CDR3 protein. The sample lists about 250,000 distinct CDR3 sequences; approximately 25% were seen once. Sequencing was carried out using blood. All receptors come from a woman aged 40-49 years with Graves' ophthalmopathy.

This clonotype has ten or more counts. The chain uses TRBV4-1 and TRBJ2-5; 10 nucleotides line up with TRBD2. The V gene end was trimmed by 1 base and the J gene end by 0 bases; junction bases not matched to a gene: 8. Germline CDR1 is MGHRA and CDR2 is YSYEKL. There are 18 residues in the CDR3. The CDR3 region has the DNA TGCGCCAGCAGCCAAGCTCCTCTAGCGGGAGACCACCAAGAGACCCAGTACTTC. The encoded protein is CASSQAPLAGDHQETQYF.

This clonotype appeared once. J is TRBJ2-5 and V is TRBV20-1; 7 bases line up with TRBD1. After removal of 6 bases from V and 2 bases from J, the junction contained 6 bases not matched to a gene. Germline CDR1 is DFQATT and CDR2 is SNEGSKA (reference sequence). This CDR3 region has 13 residues. For the CDR3, the DNA is TGCAGTGCCCCCCGGGACAGACAAGAGACCCAGTACTTC. Its protein product is CSAPRDRQETQYF.

The sample holds many counts of this clonotype. A read error may be the cause here, since a much bigger clone is one base away. The chain couples TRBV12-3 or TRBV12-4 to TRBJ2-6, with D unresolved. The CDR3 has 17 amino acids. V lost 3 bases and J 0 bases, leaving 12 bases between the germline ends. The chain's CDR3 is CASSFQQTLSGANVLTF. CDR3 DNA: TGTGCCAGCAGTTTCCAGCAGACCCTCTCTGGGGCCAACGTCCTGACTTTC.

This clonotype was detected many times. CDR3: CSAETSGLDTGELFF. The CDR3, as DNA: TGCAGTGCCGAGACTAGTGGGTTGGACACCGGGGAGCTGTTTTTT. The V call is TRBV20-1, the J call TRBJ2-2, with D tentatively TRBD2 (6 bases). Trimming stripped 6 bases from V and 3 bases from J, with 17 bases between. CDR1 and CDR2 (germline): DFQATT, SNEGSKA (reference sequence). This CDR3 has 15 amino acids.

This clonotype was observed many times. This sequence joins TRBV6-2 or TRBV6-3 and TRBJ2-3; TRBD2 agrees at 12 bases. The CDR3 consists of 17 residues. The junction had 10 bases not matched to a gene; V was cut back by 7 bases and J by 2 bases. The germline V gene encodes CDR1 MNHEY and CDR2 SVGEGT. The CDR3 here is CASTYSRTSGDTDTQYF. CDR3 nucleotide sequence: TGTGCCAGCACCTATTCCCGGACTAGCGGGGACACAGATACGCAGTATTTT.

The chain uses TRBV12-3 or TRBV12-4 and TRBJ1-1; the match to TRBD1 covers 8 bases. CDR3 length: 14 residues. Losses at the gene ends were 6 bases for V and 2 bases for J; bases not matched to a gene: 5. CDR3 region: CASSPRGRNTEAFF. The CDR3 nucleotides are TGTGCCAGCAGCCCCAGGGGGCGAAACACTGAAGCTTTCTTT.

In this sample, this clonotype turned up many times. CDR3 nucleotide sequence: TGCGCCAGCAGCCCGGCGACAGGGGTCGATGGCTACACCTTC. This sequence encodes CASSPATGVDGYTF. The V and J genes are TRBV5-1 and TRBJ1-2; 8 bases map to TRBD1. The ends lost 4 bases at V and 6 bases at J; junction bases unmatched: 8. Germline CDR1 and CDR2: SGHRS and YFSETQ. The CDR3 covers 14 residues.

The chain recombines TRBV7-8 with TRBJ2-2; D might be TRBD1 (5 bases). The CDR3 length is 15 residues. Trimming cost V 2 bases and J 4 bases, with 11 bases left between them. Germline CDR1 reads SGHVS; CDR2 reads FQNEAQ. The CDR3 loop is CASSLQGHSTGELFF. For the CDR3, the DNA is TGTGCCAGCAGCTTACAAGGACACTCCACCGGGGAGCTGTTTTTT. The full variable domain, in which reference TRBV7-8 and TRBJ2-2 provide the parts outside the CDR3, is GAGVSQSPRYKVAKRGQDVALRCDPISGHVSLFWYQQALGQGPEFLTYFQNEAQLDKSGLPSDRFFAERPEGSVSTLKIQRTQQEDSAVYLCASSLQGHSTGELFFGEGSRLTVL.

This clonotype came up many times. This chain connects TRBV20-1 to TRBJ1-6; D unresolved. V was pared by 2 bases and J by 8 bases, with 7 bases between. CDR3 size: 12 residues. The germline gives CDR1 DFQATT, CDR2 SNEGSKA (reference sequence). This CDR3 reads CSARQGYSPLHF. CDR3 in DNA: TGCAGTGCTAGACAAGGGTATTCACCCCTCCACTTT.

There are a few counts of this clonotype. The chain uses TRBV28 and TRBJ2-5; 10 positions agree with TRBD2. The CDR3 has 16 residues. Trimming cost V 6 bases and J 2 bases; bases outside gene matches: 9. The germline CDR1 and CDR2 sequences are MDHEN and SYDVKM. The CDR3 loop is CASSPEAGGRQETQYF. CDR3 DNA: TGTGCCAGCAGCCCGGAAGCGGGAGGGCGGCAAGAGACCCAGTACTTC.

This clonotype was picked up many times. The chain links TRBV6-1 to TRBJ1-5; D is undetermined. With 4 bases removed from V and 2 bases from J, the gap between germline ends came to 6 bases. CDR1 is MNHNS, CDR2 SASEGT, per germline. This CDR3 has 13 residues. DNA of the CDR3: TGTGCCAGCAGTGGGACCCGCAATCAGCCCCAGCATTTT. The encoded protein is CASSGTRNQPQHF.

This clonotype was found many times. The chain is built from TRBV19 and TRBJ2-7; the match to TRBD1 covers 7 bases. Looked up from germline, CDR1 is LNHDA and CDR2 is SQIVND (reference sequence). V was clipped by 4 bases and J by 5 bases; unmatched bases: 17. The CDR3 loop spans 17 amino acids. The chain's CDR3 is CASSTPLTGTLRDEQYF. The CDR3 nucleotides are TGTGCCAGTAGTACACCCCTGACAGGGACCCTTCGGGACGAGCAGTACTTC.

This clonotype was observed once. The genes are TRBV9 and TRBJ1-3; TRBD1 matches at 7 bases. The germline V gene has CDR1 SGDLS and CDR2 YYNGEE. V was clipped by 2 bases and J by 2 bases; unmatched bases: 4. The CDR3 contains 15 residues. CDR3 amino acids: CASSVGQEAGNTIYF. The CDR3 bases are TGTGCCAGCAGCGTTGGACAGGAAGCTGGAAACACCATATATTTT.

This rearrangement joins TRBV12-5 to TRBJ1-5; tentative D call: TRBD1 (5 bases). CDR3 length: 15 amino acids. V was clipped by 7 bases and J by 2 bases, with 15 bases between them. CDR1 and CDR2 from the germline V gene are LGHNT and FRNRAP. The CDR3 DNA sequence: TGTGCTAGTGCCGGTCAGGGAGGCGGCAATCAGCCCCAGCATTTT. Translation gives CASAGQGGGNQPQHF.

This clonotype was counted at least ten times. The chain is built from TRBV7-3 and TRBJ2-7; 11 bases are shared with TRBD2. Germline assignment: CDR1 SGHTA and CDR2 FQGTGA. V was clipped by 5 bases and J by 5 bases; unmatched bases: 11. The CDR3 is 16 amino acids. In DNA form, the CDR3 reads TGTGCCAGCAGCCCTACCGTACTAGCGGGAGTTAACGAGCAGTACTTC. Residues: CASSPTVLAGVNEQYF. Filled out from reference TRBV7-3 and TRBJ2-7, the complete variable domain reads GAGVSQTPSNKVTEKGKYVELRCDPISGHTALYWYRQSLGQGPEFLIYFQGTGAADDSGLPNDRFFAVRPEGSVSTLKIQRTERGDSAVYLCASSPTVLAGVNEQYFGPGTRLTVT.

The chain links TRBV12-3 or TRBV12-4 to TRBJ1-6, with a weak D call TRBD1 (6 bases). V lost 0 bases and J lost 14, with 11 bases in between. The CDR3 consists of 13 residues. In nucleotides, the CDR3 is TGTGCCAGCAGTTTAGCTACAGGGACTTCCCTCCACTTT. It yields the protein CASSLATGTSLHF.

The CDR3 DNA is TGTGCCACCAGTGATGAGAGGGGGATCCCGGGGGAGACCCAGTACTTC. Protein sequence: CATSDERGIPGETQYF. The V call is TRBV24-1, the J call TRBJ2-5; TRBD1 is a possible D gene (6 bases). The V gene lost 3 bases and the J gene lost 5 bases, with 18 bases spanning the gap. The CDR3 covers 16 residues. The germline V gene has CDR1 KGHDR and CDR2 SFDVKD.

The table lists this clonotype with many counts. The gene calls are TRBV3-1 and TRBJ2-5; 8 positions agree with TRBD1. Germline CDR1 LGHDT, CDR2 YNNKEL (reference sequence). V shed 2 bases and J 3 bases; nucleotides not matched to a gene: 5. The CDR3 sequence is 15 residues long. The CDR3 sequence: CASSQNRGTKETQYF. CDR3 in DNA: TGTGCCAGCAGCCAAAACAGGGGGACCAAAGAGACCCAGTACTTC.

This clonotype was observed many times. The V call is TRBV2, the J call TRBJ1-1; tentative D call: TRBD1 (6 bases). With 5 bases removed from V and 4 bases from J, the gap between germline ends came to 14 bases. Germline V CDR1 and CDR2: SNHLY, FYNNEI. The CDR3 consists of 14 residues. For the CDR3, the DNA is TGTGCCAGCAGTCAGGAGGGAGGGGGCACTGAAGCTTTCTTT. Translated: CASSQEGGGTEAFF.

This clonotype was observed once. This rearrangement joins TRBV9 to TRBJ2-1; 8 nucleotides line up with TRBD2. The germline gives CDR1 SGDLS, CDR2 YYNGEE. This CDR3 comprises 14 residues. V shed 6 bases, J shed 7 bases, and the junction held 9 bases outside the gene matches. This CDR3 is CASTPGAGDNEQFF. CDR3 DNA: TGTGCCAGCACCCCCGGAGCGGGAGATAATGAGCAGTTCTTC.

Many counts were recorded for this clonotype. The J gene is TRBJ2-2, the V gene TRBV6-2 or TRBV6-3; 14 positions agree with TRBD2. This CDR3 spans 15 amino acids. Per the germline V gene, CDR1 is MNHEY and CDR2 is SVGEGT. V lost 5 bases and J lost 7; bases outside the gene matches: 3. This CDR3 is CASSPGTSGSGELFF. In nucleotides, the CDR3 is TGTGCCAGCAGTCCCGGGACTAGCGGGAGCGGGGAGCTGTTTTTT.

Ten or more counts support this clonotype. The junction departs from germline at one end; a sequencing error may be responsible. V gene TRBV28 combines with J gene TRBJ1-5; TRBD1 matches 9 bases. CDR3 length: 15 residues. The V gene's germline CDR1 is MDHEN and CDR2 SYDVKM. For the CDR3, the DNA is TGTGCCAGCAGTCCCCTTACAGGGGGCAAGCAGCCCCAGCATTTT. This encodes CASSPLTGGKQPQHF.